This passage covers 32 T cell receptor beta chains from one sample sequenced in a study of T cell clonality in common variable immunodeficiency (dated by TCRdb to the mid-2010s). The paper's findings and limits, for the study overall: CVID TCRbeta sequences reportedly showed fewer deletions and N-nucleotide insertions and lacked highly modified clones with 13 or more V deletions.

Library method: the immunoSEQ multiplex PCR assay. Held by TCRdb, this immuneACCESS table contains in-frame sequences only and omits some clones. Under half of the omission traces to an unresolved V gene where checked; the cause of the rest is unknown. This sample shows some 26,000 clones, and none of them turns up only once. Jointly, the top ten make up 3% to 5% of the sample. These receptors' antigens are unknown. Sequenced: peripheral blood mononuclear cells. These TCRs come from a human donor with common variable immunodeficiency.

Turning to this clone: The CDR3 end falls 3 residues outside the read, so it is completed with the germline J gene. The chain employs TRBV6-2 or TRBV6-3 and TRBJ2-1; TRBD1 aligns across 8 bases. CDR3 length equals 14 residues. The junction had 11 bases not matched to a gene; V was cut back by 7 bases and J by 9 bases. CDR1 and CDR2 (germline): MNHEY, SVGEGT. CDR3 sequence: CASTRQGRSFEQFF. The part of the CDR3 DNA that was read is TGTGCCAGCACTAGACAGGGGAGATCATTTGAG.

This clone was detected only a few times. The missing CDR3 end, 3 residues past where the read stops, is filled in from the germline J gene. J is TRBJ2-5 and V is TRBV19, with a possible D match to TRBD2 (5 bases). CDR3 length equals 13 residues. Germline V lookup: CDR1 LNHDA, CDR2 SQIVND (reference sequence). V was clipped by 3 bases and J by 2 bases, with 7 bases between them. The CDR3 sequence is CASSIRGQETQYF. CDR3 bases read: TGTGCCAGTAGTATCCGCGGGCAAGAGACC.

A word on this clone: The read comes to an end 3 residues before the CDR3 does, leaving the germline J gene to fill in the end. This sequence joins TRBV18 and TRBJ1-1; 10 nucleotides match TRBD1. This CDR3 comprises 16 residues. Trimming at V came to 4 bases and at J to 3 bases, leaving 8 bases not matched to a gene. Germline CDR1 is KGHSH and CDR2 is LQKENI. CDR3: CASSLSRDRGHTEAFF. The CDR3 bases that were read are TGTGCCAGCTCACTGAGCCGGGACAGGGGTCACACTGAA.

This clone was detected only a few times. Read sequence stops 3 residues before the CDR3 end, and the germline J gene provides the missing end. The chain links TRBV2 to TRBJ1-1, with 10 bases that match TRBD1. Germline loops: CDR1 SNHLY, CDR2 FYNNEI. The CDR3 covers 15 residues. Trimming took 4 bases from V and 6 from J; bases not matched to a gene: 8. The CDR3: CASSGRDRGRPEAFF. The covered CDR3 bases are TGTGCCAGCAGTGGGCGGGACAGGGGAAGGCCTGAA.

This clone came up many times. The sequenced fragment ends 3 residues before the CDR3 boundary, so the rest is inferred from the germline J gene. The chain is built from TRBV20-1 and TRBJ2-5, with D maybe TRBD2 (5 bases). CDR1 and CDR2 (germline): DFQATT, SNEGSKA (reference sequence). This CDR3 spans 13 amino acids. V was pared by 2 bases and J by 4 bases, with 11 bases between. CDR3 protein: CSARHTRGETQYF. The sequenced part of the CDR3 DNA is TGCAGTGCTAGACACACCCGGGGAGAGACC.

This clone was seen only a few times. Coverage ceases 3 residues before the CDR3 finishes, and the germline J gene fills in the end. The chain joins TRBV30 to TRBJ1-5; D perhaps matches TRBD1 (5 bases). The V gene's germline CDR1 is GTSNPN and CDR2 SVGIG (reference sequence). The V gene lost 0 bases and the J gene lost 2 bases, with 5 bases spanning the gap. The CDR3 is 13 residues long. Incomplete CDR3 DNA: TGTGCCTGGAGTGTACAGGGCAATCAGCCC. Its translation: CAWSVQGNQP. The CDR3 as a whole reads CAWSVQGNQPQHF.

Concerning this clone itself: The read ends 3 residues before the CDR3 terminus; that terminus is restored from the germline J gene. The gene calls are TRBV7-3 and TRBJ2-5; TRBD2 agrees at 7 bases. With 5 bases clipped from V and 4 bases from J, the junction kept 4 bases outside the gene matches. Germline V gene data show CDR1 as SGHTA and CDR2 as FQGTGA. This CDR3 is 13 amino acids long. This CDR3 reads CASSTSGAETQYF. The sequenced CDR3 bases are TGTGCCAGCAGCACCAGCGGGGCAGAGACC.

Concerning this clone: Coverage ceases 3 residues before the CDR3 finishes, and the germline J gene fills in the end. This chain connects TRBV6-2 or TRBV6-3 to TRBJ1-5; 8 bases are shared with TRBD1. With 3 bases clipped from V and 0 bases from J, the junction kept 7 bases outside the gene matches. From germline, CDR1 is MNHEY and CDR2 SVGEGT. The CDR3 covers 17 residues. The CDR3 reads CASSYSGQGYSNQPQHF. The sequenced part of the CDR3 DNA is TGTGCCAGCAGTTATTCTGGACAGGGATATAGCAATCAGCCC.

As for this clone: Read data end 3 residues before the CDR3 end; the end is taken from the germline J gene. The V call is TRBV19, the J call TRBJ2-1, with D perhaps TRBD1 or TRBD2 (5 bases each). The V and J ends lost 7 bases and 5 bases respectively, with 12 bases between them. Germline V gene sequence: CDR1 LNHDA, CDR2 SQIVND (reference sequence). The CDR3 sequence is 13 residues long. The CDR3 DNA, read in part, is TGTGCCAGTAAGCAGGGAGTAGACAATGAG. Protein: CASKQGVDNE. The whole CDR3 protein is CASKQGVDNEQFF.

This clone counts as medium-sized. CDR3 region: CASSYGQGHGYEQYF. CDR3 DNA (partial): TGTGCCAGCAGCTACGGACAGGGGCATGGTTACGAG. The V gene is TRBV7-8, the J gene TRBJ2-7; 9 bases are shared with TRBD1. The DNA ends 3 residues before the CDR3 does, and the rest of the CDR3 is filled in from the germline J gene. CDR1 SGHVS and CDR2 FQNEAQ come from the germline V gene. Trimming removed 4 bases from V and 4 bases from J; junction bases left unmatched: 8. The CDR3 is 15 amino acids.

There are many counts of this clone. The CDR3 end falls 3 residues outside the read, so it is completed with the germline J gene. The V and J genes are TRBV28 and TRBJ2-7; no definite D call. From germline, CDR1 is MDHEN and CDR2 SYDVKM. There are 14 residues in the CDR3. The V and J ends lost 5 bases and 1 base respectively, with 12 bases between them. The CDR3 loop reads CASSAVLVSYEQYF. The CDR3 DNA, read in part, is TGTGCCAGCAGTGCTGTCCTAGTGTCCTACGAG. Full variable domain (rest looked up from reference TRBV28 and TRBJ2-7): DVKVTQSSRYLVKRTGEKVFLECVQDMDHENMFWYRQDPGLGLRLIYFSYDVKMKEKGDIPEGYSVSREKKERFSLILESASTNQTSMYLCASSAVLVSYEQYFGPGTRLTVT.

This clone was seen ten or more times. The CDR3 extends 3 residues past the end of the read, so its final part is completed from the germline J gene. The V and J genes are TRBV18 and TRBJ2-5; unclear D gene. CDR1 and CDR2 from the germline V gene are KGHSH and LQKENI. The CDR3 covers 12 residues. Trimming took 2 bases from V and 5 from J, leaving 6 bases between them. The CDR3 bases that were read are TGTGCCAGCTCACCAATTCGGGAGACC. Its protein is CASSPIRET. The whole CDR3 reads CASSPIRETQYF.

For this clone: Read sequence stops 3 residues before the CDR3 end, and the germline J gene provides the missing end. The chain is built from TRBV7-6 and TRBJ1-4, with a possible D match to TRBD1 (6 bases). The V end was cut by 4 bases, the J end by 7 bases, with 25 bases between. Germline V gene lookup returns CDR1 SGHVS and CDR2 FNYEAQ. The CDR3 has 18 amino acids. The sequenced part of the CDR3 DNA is TGTGCCAGCAGCTATAGTCCAGGGGAGGCCCTTCGTAGTGAAAAA. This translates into CASSYSPGEALRSEK. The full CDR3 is CASSYSPGEALRSEKLFF.

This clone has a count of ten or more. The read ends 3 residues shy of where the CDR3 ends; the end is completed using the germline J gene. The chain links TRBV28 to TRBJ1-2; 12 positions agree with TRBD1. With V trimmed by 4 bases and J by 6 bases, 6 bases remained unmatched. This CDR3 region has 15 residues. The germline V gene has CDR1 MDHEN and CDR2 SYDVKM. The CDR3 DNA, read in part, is TGTGCCAGCAGTTCACCGGGACAGGGGGCGGATGGC. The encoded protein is CASSSPGQGADG. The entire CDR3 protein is CASSSPGQGADGYTF.

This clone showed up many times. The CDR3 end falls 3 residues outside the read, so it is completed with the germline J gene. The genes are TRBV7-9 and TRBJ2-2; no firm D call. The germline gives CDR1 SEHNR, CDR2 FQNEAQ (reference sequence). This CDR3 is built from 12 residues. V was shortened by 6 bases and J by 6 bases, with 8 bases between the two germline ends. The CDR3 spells CASSPSPGELFF. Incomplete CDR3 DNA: TGTGCCAGCAGTCCTTCCCCCGGGGAG. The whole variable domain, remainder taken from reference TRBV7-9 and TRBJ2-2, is DTGVSQNPRHKITKRGQNVTFRCDPISEHNRLYWYRQTLGQGPEFLTYFQNEAQLEKSRLLSDRFSAERPKGSFSTLEIQRTEQGDSAMYLCASSPSPGELFFGEGSRLTVL.

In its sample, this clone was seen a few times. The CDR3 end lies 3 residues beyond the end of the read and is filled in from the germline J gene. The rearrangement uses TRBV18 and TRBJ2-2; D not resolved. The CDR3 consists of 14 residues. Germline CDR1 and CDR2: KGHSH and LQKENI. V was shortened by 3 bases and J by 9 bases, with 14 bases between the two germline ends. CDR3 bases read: TGTGCCAGCTCACCCCAGGAAGGTTCAAGGGAG. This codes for CASSPQEGSRE. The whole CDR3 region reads CASSPQEGSRELFF.

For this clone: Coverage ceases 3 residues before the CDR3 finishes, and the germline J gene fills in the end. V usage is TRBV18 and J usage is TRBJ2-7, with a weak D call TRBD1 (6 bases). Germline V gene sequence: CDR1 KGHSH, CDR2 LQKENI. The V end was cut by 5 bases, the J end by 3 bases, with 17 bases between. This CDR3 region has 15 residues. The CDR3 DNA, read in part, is TGTGCCAGCTCATCATTGACAGGCTCGGGCTACGAG. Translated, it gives CASSSLTGSGYE. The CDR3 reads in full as CASSSLTGSGYEQYF.

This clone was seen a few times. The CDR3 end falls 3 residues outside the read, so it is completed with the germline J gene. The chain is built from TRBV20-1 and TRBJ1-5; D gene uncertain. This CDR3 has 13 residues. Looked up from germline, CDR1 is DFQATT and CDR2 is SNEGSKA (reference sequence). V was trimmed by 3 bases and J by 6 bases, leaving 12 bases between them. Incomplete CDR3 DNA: TGCAGTGCTAGTTACGCGACTTCTCAGCCC. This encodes CSASYATSQP. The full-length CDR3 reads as CSASYATSQPQHF.

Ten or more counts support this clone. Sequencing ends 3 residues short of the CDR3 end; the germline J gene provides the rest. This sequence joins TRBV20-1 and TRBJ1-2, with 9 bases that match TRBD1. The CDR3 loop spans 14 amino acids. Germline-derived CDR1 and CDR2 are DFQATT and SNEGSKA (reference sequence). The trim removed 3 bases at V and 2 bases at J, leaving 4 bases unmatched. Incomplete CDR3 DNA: TGCAGTGCTAGGCCCGGGACAGGGAACTATGGC. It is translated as CSARPGTGNYG. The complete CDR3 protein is CSARPGTGNYGYTF.

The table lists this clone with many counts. The DNA read from the CDR3 is TGTGCCAGCTCACCACTGGGAAGCGGGAGTTCGAATGAG. This sequence encodes CASSPLGSGSSNE. The full CDR3 reads CASSPLGSGSSNEQFF. The V and J genes are TRBV18 and TRBJ2-1; 8 nucleotides match TRBD2. Read coverage stops 3 residues before the CDR3 terminus; the germline J gene supplies the remainder. Germline V gene lookup returns CDR1 KGHSH and CDR2 LQKENI. The CDR3 runs 16 residues. Trimming cost V 1 base and J 7 bases; bases outside gene matches: 9.

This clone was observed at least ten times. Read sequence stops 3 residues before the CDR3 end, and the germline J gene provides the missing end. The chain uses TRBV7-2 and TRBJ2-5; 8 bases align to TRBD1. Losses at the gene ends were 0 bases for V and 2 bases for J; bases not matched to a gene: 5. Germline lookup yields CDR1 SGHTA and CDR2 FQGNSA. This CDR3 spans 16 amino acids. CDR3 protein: CASSLASTGGQETQYF. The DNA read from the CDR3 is TGTGCCAGCAGCTTAGCCTCCACAGGGGGACAAGAGACC.

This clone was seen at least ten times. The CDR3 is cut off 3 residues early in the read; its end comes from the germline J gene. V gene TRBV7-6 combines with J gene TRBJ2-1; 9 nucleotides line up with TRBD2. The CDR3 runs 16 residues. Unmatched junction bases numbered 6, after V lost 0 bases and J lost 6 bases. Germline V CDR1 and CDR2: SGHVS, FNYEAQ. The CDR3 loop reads CASSLAVASGTNEQFF. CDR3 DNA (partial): TGTGCCAGCAGCTTAGCCGTGGCTAGCGGGACCAATGAG. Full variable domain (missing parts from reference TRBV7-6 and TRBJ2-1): GAGVSQSPRYKVTKRGQDVALRCDPISGHVSLYWYRQALGQGPEFLTYFNYEAQQDKSGLPNDRFSAERPEGSISTLTIQRTEQRDSAMYRCASSLAVASGTNEQFFGPGTRLTVL.

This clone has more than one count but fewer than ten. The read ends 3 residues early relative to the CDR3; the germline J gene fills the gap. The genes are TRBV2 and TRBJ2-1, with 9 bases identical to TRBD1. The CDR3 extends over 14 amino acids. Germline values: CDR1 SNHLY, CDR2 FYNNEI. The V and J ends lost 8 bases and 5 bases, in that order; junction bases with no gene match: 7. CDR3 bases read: TGTGCCAGCTCTAGTACAGGGGGCCACAATGAG. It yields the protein CASSSTGGHNE. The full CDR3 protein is CASSSTGGHNEQFF.

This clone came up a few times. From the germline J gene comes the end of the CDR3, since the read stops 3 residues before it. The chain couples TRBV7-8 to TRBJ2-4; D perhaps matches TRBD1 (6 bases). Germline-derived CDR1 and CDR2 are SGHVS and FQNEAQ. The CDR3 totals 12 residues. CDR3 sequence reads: CASSLDRVNQYF. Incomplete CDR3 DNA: TGTGCCAGCAGCTTAGACAGGGTGAAT.

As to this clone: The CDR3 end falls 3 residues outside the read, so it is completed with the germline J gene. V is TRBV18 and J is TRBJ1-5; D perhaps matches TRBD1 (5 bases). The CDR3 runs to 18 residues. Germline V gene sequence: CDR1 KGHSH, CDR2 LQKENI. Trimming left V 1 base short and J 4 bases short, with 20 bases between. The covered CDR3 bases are TGTGCCAGCTCACCACAGGAGGGAATAATGGGACTTAATCAGCCC. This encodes CASSPQEGIMGLNQP. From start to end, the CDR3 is CASSPQEGIMGLNQPQHF.

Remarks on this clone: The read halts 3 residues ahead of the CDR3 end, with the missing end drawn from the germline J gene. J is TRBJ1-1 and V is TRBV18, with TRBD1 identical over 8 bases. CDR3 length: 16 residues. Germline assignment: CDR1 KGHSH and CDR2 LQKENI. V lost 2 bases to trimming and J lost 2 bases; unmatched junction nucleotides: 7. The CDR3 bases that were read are TGTGCCAGCTCACCAAGGACAGGGTCGTTTAACACTGAA. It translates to CASSPRTGSFNTE. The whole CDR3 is CASSPRTGSFNTEAFF.

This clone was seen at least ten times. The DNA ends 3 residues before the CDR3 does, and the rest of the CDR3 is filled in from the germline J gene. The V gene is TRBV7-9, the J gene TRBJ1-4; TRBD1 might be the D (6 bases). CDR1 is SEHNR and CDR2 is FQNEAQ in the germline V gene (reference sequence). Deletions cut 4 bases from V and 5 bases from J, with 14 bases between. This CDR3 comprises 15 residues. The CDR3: CASSSNRAFNEKLFF. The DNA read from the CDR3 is TGTGCCAGCAGCTCAAACAGGGCTTTCAATGAAAAA.

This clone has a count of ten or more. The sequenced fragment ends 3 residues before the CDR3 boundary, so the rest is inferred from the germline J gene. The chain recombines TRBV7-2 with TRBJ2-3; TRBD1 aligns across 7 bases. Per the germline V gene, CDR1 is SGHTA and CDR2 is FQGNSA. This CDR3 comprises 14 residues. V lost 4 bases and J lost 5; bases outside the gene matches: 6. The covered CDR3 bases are TGTGCCAGCAGCTCACGCTCAGGGGGAGATACG. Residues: CASSSRSGGDT. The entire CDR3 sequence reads CASSSRSGGDTQYF.

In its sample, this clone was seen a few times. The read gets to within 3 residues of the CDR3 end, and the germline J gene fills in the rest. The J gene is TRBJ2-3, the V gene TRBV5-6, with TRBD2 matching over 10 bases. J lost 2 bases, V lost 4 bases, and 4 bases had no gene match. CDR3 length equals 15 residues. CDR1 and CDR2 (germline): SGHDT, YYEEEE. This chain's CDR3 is CASSAGLAATDTQYF. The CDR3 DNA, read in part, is TGTGCCAGCAGCGCCGGACTAGCGGCCACAGATACG.

The CDR3 spells CASSLDASDRELFF. CDR3 bases read: TGCGCCAGCAGCTTGGACGCCAGCGACCGGGAG. This chain uses TRBV5-1 with TRBJ2-2; D gene unclear. The observed sequence ends 3 residues before the CDR3 terminus, with the missing tail filled in from the germline J gene. V gave up 0 bases and J gave up 9 bases, with 12 bases separating them. Germline values: CDR1 SGHRS, CDR2 YFSETQ. CDR3 size: 14 residues.

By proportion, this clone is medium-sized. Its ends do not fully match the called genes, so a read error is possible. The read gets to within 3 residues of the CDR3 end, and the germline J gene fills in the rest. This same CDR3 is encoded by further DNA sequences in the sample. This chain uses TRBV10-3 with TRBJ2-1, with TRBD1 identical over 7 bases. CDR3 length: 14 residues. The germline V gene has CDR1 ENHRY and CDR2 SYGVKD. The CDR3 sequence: CAISKSDRVNEQFF. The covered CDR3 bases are TGTGCCATCAGTAAGTCTGACAGGGTTAATGAG.

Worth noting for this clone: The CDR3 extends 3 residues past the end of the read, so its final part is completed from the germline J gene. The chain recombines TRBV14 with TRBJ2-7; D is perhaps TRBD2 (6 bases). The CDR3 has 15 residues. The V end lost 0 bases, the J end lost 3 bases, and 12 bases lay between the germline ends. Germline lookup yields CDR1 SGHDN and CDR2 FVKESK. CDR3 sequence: CASSQEGGLRYEQYF. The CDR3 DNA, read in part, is TGTGCCAGCAGCCAAGAGGGGGGACTCCGCTACGAG.